Here is one T cell receptor (beta chain) with its context. Its target is not known. This PCR relied on a set of 60 Vbeta primers and 13 Jbeta primers. Under the authors' procedure: Unique TCR beta chains numbered roughly 80 million in a later analysis, with around 12 million shared. Generated by immunoSEQ multiplex PCR, the TCRdb table keeps only in-frame clones and is missing some. D and trimming were read from the DNA, whereas the V and J calls and clone size are those reported in that table. The sample consists of under 200,000 clones, approximately 78% of them appearing once. The record originates from a study of cytomegalovirus exposure and HLA in healthy donors. General observations from the study: Analysis performed later found around 15,000 TCR beta sequences associated with HLA alleles at 0.05 false discovery rate.

This sequence was found in a girl aged 2-9 years in good health and CMV-seropositive. The specimen sequenced was PBMCs.

The CDR3 DNA sequence: TGTGCCAGCAAGGTAGTAGGGAGGATTCCCTTGCGCACAGATACGCAGTATTTT. This gives the protein CASKVVGRIPLRTDTQYF. This chain joins TRBV2 and TRBJ2-3; maybe TRBD2 (6 bases). Germline V gives CDR1 SNHLY, CDR2 FYNNEI. V was shortened by 7 bases and J by 1 base, with 24 bases between the two germline ends. CDR3 size: 18 residues.